These 30 T cell receptor beta chains share one sample of origin, sequenced in a study of blood T cell repertoires in COVID-19. Repertoires were generated with immunoSEQ multiplex PCR, while TCRdb's copy carries only in-frame clones and drops some. Here the sample spans roughly 300,000 clones, approximately 92% being singletons. The sequenced sample consisted of peripheral blood. These TCRs come from a woman younger than 45 with COVID-19, enrolled during active disease.

The genes are TRBV24-1 and TRBJ1-5; 7 nucleotides align to TRBD1. Germline CDR1 and CDR2: KGHDR and SFDVKD. With 2 bases clipped from V and 5 bases from J, the junction kept 2 bases outside the gene matches. The CDR3 runs 14 residues. The CDR3 spells CATSDSTGYQPQHF. The DNA for the CDR3 is TGTGCCACCAGTGATTCGACAGGGTATCAGCCCCAGCATTTT.

This clone was seen once. The CDR3 sequence is CASSVGAGLQPQHF. The DNA of the CDR3 is TGTGCCAGCAGCGTAGGGGCAGGGCTTCAGCCCCAGCATTTT. The chain links TRBV9 to TRBJ1-5; a weak D match, TRBD1 (5 bases). Germline V CDR1 and CDR2: SGDLS, YYNGEE. The CDR3 totals 14 residues. Trimming stripped 0 bases from V and 6 bases from J, with 10 bases between. Full variable domain (missing parts from reference TRBV9 and TRBJ1-5): DSGVTQTPKHLITATGQRVTLRCSPRSGDLSVYWYQQSLDQGLQFLIQYYNGEERAKGNILERFSAQQFPDLHSELNLSSLELGDSALYFCASSVGAGLQPQHFGDGTRLSIL.

V usage is TRBV28 and J usage is TRBJ1-2; D possibly corresponds to TRBD1 (5 bases). CDR1 is MDHEN and CDR2 is SYDVKM in the germline V gene. This CDR3 is built from 13 residues. V was shortened by 7 bases and J by 7 bases, with 16 bases between the two germline ends. As DNA, the CDR3 is TGTGCCAGCATCTTGGGTGGGGGGAGTGGCTACACCTTC. Translated, it gives CASILGGGSGYTF.

The rearrangement joins TRBV3-1 (or the pseudogene TRBV3-2) to TRBJ1-1; D gene uncertain. The CDR3 runs 16 residues. V lost 2 bases and J 0 bases, leaving 13 bases between the germline ends. Germline values: CDR1 LGHDT, CDR2 YNNKEL (reference sequence). This chain's CDR3 is CASSQRPWRLNTEAFF. CDR3 nucleotide sequence: TGTGCCAGCAGCCAACGTCCTTGGCGGTTGAACACTGAAGCTTTCTTT.

V usage is TRBV5-1 and J usage is TRBJ2-5; TRBD1 matches at 10 bases. This CDR3 is built from 15 residues. V lost 4 bases and J lost 5; bases outside the gene matches: 8. The germline CDR1 and CDR2 sequences are SGHRS and YFSETQ. The CDR3 here is CASSLGTGAGETQYF. The CDR3 region has the DNA TGCGCCAGCAGCCTGGGGACAGGGGCGGGGGAGACCCAGTACTTC.

The chain carries TRBV25-1 and TRBJ2-7, with a weak D call TRBD1 (6 bases). The germline V gene encodes CDR1 MGHDK and CDR2 SYGVNS. V dropped 6 bases and J dropped 2 bases, with 11 bases sitting between them. The CDR3 contains 13 residues. The CDR3 here is CASSRDITYEQYF. The CDR3 DNA sequence: TGTGCCAGCAGCCGGGACATAACCTACGAGCAGTACTTC.

This clone was seen more than once but under ten times. The rearrangement uses TRBV5-4 and TRBJ1-6; the D is unclear. This CDR3 spans 13 amino acids. The germline V and J ends were trimmed by 4 bases and 8 bases, with 10 bases remaining between them. Germline CDR1 and CDR2: SGHNT and YYREEE (reference sequence). CDR3 sequence: CASSPGLDSPLHF. The CDR3, as DNA: TGTGCCAGCAGCCCGGGTCTAGATTCACCCCTCCACTTT.

In its sample, this clone was seen once. The chain links TRBV29-1 to TRBJ2-7; 7 bases align to TRBD2. CDR3 length: 12 residues. Germline V gives CDR1 SQVTM, CDR2 ANQGSEA. The trim removed 7 bases at V and 3 bases at J, leaving 6 bases unmatched. The chain's CDR3 is CSARGERYEQYF. CDR3 in DNA: TGCAGCGCCCGGGGGGAGCGCTACGAGCAGTACTTC.

V gene TRBV6-5 combines with J gene TRBJ2-3; 7 bases fit TRBD2. Germline V gives CDR1 MNHEY, CDR2 SVGAGI. The CDR3 sequence is 16 residues long. The ends lost 1 base at V and 1 base at J; junction bases unmatched: 5. The CDR3 DNA follows: TGTGCCAGCAGTTACTTCGGCGGGAGTGGCACAGATACGCAGTATTTT. Protein: CASSYFGGSGTDTQYF.

On this clone itself: One end of the junction fails to match germline, which may point to a read error. This chain connects TRBV18 to TRBJ2-7; maybe TRBD1 (5 bases). CDR3 size: 15 residues. Germline V gene data show CDR1 as KGHSH and CDR2 as LQKENI. CDR3 region: CASSPLQDPRGEQYF. The CDR3 DNA sequence: TGTGCCAGCTCCCCACTACAGGACCCTAGGGGAGAGCAGTACTTC.

The chain couples TRBV5-4 to TRBJ2-3; TRBD2 matches 10 bases. This CDR3 has 19 residues. J lost 0 bases, V lost 9 bases, and 19 bases had no gene match. Germline V gives CDR1 SGHNT, CDR2 YYREEE (reference sequence). CDR3 protein: CATLDRTRLAGTSTDTQYF. DNA for the CDR3: TGTGCCACCCTTGACAGAACGAGACTAGCGGGTACAAGCACAGATACGCAGTATTTT. The whole variable domain, filled in from reference TRBV5-4 and TRBJ2-3, reads ETGVTQSPTHLIKTRGQQVTLRCSSQSGHNTVSWYQQALGQGPQFIFQYYREEENGRGNFPPRFSGLQFPNYSSELNVNALELDDSALYLCATLDRTRLAGTSTDTQYFGPGTRLTVL.

In regard to this clone: The same CDR3 can be traced to other DNA sequences in this sample. V gene TRBV4-1 combines with J gene TRBJ1-6; weak D call: TRBD1 (5 bases). The germline V and J ends were trimmed by 6 bases and 9 bases, with 12 bases remaining between them. The CDR3 spans 13 residues. The germline V gene has CDR1 MGHRA and CDR2 YSYEKL. The CDR3 DNA sequence: TGCGCCAGCAGTCATCCCGGGGGTTCACCCCTCCACTTT. It encodes CASSHPGGSPLHF.

The chain uses TRBV5-1 and TRBJ1-2; D may be TRBD1 (5 bases). Trimming removed 4 bases from V and 4 bases from J, with 17 bases in between. The CDR3 consists of 15 residues. CDR1 is SGHRS and CDR2 is YFSETQ in the germline V gene. The CDR3, as DNA: TGCGCCAGCAGCCCGGATGGGGGGAGAGGCTATGGCTACACCTTC. Translation gives CASSPDGGRGYGYTF. Full variable domain (rest looked up from reference TRBV5-1 and TRBJ1-2): KAGVTQTPRYLIKTRGQQVTLSCSPISGHRSVSWYQQTPGQGLQFLFEYFSETQRNKGNFPGRFSGRQFSNSRSEMNVSTLELGDSALYLCASSPDGGRGYGYTFGSGTRLTVV.

The V and J genes are TRBV30 and TRBJ2-4; D remains ambiguous. The CDR3 spans 12 residues. V lost 4 bases and J 5 bases, leaving 9 bases between the germline ends. Per germline, CDR1 GTSNPN and CDR2 SVGIG (reference sequence). CDR3 coding DNA: TGTGCCTGGACCCGAGGCCAAAACATTCAGTACTTC. It encodes CAWTRGQNIQYF.

The chain links TRBV27 to TRBJ1-1; 11 nucleotides agree with TRBD1. This CDR3 is 15 amino acids long. The junction had 3 bases not matched to a gene; V was cut back by 2 bases and J by 4 bases. Germline V CDR1 and CDR2: MNHEY, SMNVEV (reference sequence). CDR3 in amino acids: CASSLRGTGGTEAFF. Written as DNA, the CDR3 is TGTGCCAGCAGTTTACGTGGGACAGGGGGCACTGAAGCTTTCTTT.

V gene TRBV7-2 combines with J gene TRBJ2-3, with a tentative D call TRBD2 (5 bases). The CDR3 is 17 residues long. The V gene lost 5 bases and the J gene lost 0 bases, with 18 bases spanning the gap. The germline CDR1 and CDR2 sequences are SGHTA and FQGNSA. DNA of the CDR3: TGTGCCAGCAGCACCCCCCTAGCATCCTATAGCACAGATACGCAGTATTTT. This translates into CASSTPLASYSTDTQYF. The variable domain in full, with the rest retrieved from reference TRBV7-2 and TRBJ2-3, is GAGVSQSPSNKVTEKGKDVELRCDPISGHTALYWYRQSLGQGLEFLIYFQGNSAPDKSGLPSDRFSAERTGGSVSTLTIQRTQQEDSAVYLCASSTPLASYSTDTQYFGPGTRLTVL.

This clone was picked up one time. The V call is TRBV2, the J call TRBJ1-1, with D hard to call. The CDR3 loop spans 14 amino acids. V lost 8 bases and J lost 3, with 16 bases in between. The V gene's germline CDR1 is SNHLY and CDR2 FYNNEI. The CDR3 loop reads CASGRDRLHTEAFF. The CDR3 DNA reads as TGTGCCAGCGGGAGGGATAGGTTGCACACTGAAGCTTTCTTT.

V usage is TRBV5-5 and J usage is TRBJ2-3; no clear D. Per germline, CDR1 SGHKS and CDR2 YYEKEE (reference sequence). The CDR3 consists of 13 residues. V lost 10 bases and J lost 1, with 13 bases in between. In DNA form, the CDR3 reads TGTGCCGGTCATTTCCAGGGCACAGATACGCAGTATTTT. It specifies CAGHFQGTDTQYF. Full variable domain (missing parts from reference TRBV5-5 and TRBJ2-3): DAGVTQSPTHLIKTRGQQVTLRCSPISGHKSVSWYQQVLGQGPQFIFQYYEKEERGRGNFPDRFSARQFPNYSSELNVNALLLGDSALYLCAGHFQGTDTQYFGPGTRLTVL.

This chain connects TRBV6-5 to TRBJ1-1; D is uncertain. Trimming took 6 bases from V and 11 from J, leaving 13 bases between them. This CDR3 is built from 11 residues. Per germline, CDR1 MNHEY and CDR2 SVGAGI. In nucleotides, the CDR3 is TGTGCCAGCAGGTCGCGTCGGGTTGCTTTCTTT. Protein sequence: CASRSRRVAFF.

The chain uses TRBV5-6 and TRBJ2-1, with 8 bases aligning to TRBD2. The germline CDR1 and CDR2 sequences are SGHDT and YYEEEE. This CDR3 spans 16 amino acids. V lost 1 base and J lost 2; bases outside the gene matches: 5. For the CDR3, the DNA is TGTGCCAGCAGCTTGAACTCGGGAGGGGCCTACAATGAGCAGTTCTTC. Protein sequence: CASSLNSGGAYNEQFF.

Concerning this clone itself: Other DNA sequences in the same sample also yield this CDR3. The chain combines TRBV6-5 with TRBJ2-7; 10 bases align to TRBD2. Trimming at V came to 4 bases and at J to 2 bases, leaving 2 bases not matched to a gene. Germline V gene sequence: CDR1 MNHEY, CDR2 SVGAGI. The CDR3 covers 14 residues. CDR3 sequence: CASSSGLAAYEQYF. CDR3 bases: TGTGCCAGCAGTTCCGGACTAGCGGCCTACGAGCAGTACTTC.

J is TRBJ1-6 and V is TRBV28; tentative D call: TRBD1 (5 bases). The CDR3 is 19 residues long. Germline V lookup: CDR1 MDHEN, CDR2 SYDVKM. Trimming took off 3 bases at V and 4 bases at J, with 22 bases between the two ends. The DNA for the CDR3 is TGTGCCAGCAGTTTTTTCTCCCTGGGGCAGGGAGGGTATAATTCACCCCTCCACTTT. This encodes CASSFFSLGQGGYNSPLHF.

This chain joins TRBV18 and TRBJ2-1; D might be TRBD2 (6 bases). CDR1 and CDR2 (germline): KGHSH, LQKENI. V was clipped by 6 bases and J by 14 bases, with 14 bases between them. The CDR3 length is 11 residues. DNA of the CDR3: TGTGCCAGCTCTCTCCGGGACTTTAAGTTCTTC. This encodes CASSLRDFKFF.

The J gene is TRBJ2-5, the V gene TRBV12-3 or TRBV12-4; D not resolved. V was shortened by 4 bases and J by 2 bases, with 5 bases between the two germline ends. This CDR3 is 12 amino acids long. DNA of the CDR3: TGTGCCAGCAGTTGGCAGCAAGAGACCCAGTACTTC. As protein: CASSWQQETQYF.

This rearrangement joins TRBV28 to TRBJ2-3; TRBD1 aligns across 9 bases. V trimming: 4 bases; J trimming: 2 bases; junction bases outside the gene matches: 7. This CDR3 contains 16 residues. Looked up from germline, CDR1 is MDHEN and CDR2 is SYDVKM. In nucleotides, the CDR3 is TGTGCCAGCAGTTCACCGGGACAGGGTCTCACAGATACGCAGTATTTT. It specifies CASSSPGQGLTDTQYF.

This clone came up once. This sequence joins TRBV28 and TRBJ1-2, with no clear D. The ends were cut back, 6 bases at V and 1 base at J, with 9 bases in the middle. This CDR3 spans 13 amino acids. The V gene's germline CDR1 is MDHEN and CDR2 SYDVKM. CDR3 sequence reads: CASRATVNYGYTF. Written as DNA, the CDR3 is TGTGCCAGCAGAGCCACCGTTAACTATGGCTACACCTTC.

The chain links TRBV6-2 or TRBV6-3 to TRBJ1-3; D is undetermined. Germline V lookup: CDR1 MNHEY, CDR2 SVGEGT. V lost 6 bases and J lost 0, with 6 bases in between. This CDR3 is built from 13 residues. CDR3 in DNA: TGTGCCAGCAGCCCTTACTCTGGAAACACCATATATTTT. Encoded protein: CASSPYSGNTIYF.

V is TRBV7-5 and J is TRBJ1-1; the table gives TRBD1 as D, unverified against the DNA. TRBV7-5 is marked as a pseudogene. The CDR3 is 14 residues long. CDR3 region: CARSNQGRDTEAFF. The CDR3 DNA follows: TGTGCCAGAAGTAATCAGGGGCGGGACACTGAAGCTTTCTTT.

The chain is built from TRBV5-6 and TRBJ2-7; D is unclear. This CDR3 is 13 amino acids long. Germline-derived CDR1 and CDR2 are SGHDT and YYEEEE. Trimming left V 3 bases short and J 4 bases short, with 11 bases between. Here the CDR3 reads CASSWARYYEQYF. CDR3 in DNA: TGTGCCAGCAGCTGGGCGAGATATTACGAGCAGTACTTC.

V and J are TRBV5-6 and TRBJ2-7; 7 nucleotides align to TRBD2. V trimming: 0 bases; J trimming: 4 bases; junction bases outside the gene matches: 10. Looked up from germline, CDR1 is SGHDT and CDR2 is YYEEEE. This CDR3 contains 16 residues. In nucleotides, the CDR3 is TGTGCCAGCAGCTTGGCCGGTGGGAGGGCACGTTACGAGCAGTACTTC. This codes for CASSLAGGRARYEQYF.